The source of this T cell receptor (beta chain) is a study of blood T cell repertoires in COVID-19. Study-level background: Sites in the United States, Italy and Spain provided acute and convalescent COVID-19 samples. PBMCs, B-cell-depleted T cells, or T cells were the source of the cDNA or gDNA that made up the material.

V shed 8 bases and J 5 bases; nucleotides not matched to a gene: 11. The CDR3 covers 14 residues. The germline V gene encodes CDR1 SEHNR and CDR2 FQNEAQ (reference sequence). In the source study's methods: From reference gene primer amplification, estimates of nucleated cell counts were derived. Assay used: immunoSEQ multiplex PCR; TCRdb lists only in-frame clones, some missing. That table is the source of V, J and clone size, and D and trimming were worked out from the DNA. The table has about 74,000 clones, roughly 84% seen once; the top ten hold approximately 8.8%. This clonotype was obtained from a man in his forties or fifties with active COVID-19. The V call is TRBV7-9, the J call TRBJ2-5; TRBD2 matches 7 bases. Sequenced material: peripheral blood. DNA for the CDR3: TGTGCCAGCGGGAGGGCAGGGATGAGGGAGACCCAGTACTTC. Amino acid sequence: CASGRAGMRETQYF.